These T cell receptor beta chains were read from a single sample in a study of T cell responses to AZD1222 COVID-19 vaccine. Data came from immunoSEQ multiplex PCR; TCRdb stores just in-frame clones and leaves some out. The data contain 120,000 or so clones, approximately 90% of them singletons. The sample consisted of peripheral blood, taken on day 0 of AZD1222 vaccination. These receptors all come from an adult in good health. The CDR3 runs from the conserved cysteine through the conserved F or W. D genes are given only for firm matches. Clone size, where shown, is once, few, many, or a class for clones that have expanded.

clone size,V gene,D gene,J gene,CDR3 DNA,CDR3 protein
NA,TRBV24-1,TRBD1,TRBJ2-1,TGTGCCACCAGTGATCCACCGTCGACAGGGATAATTGAGCAGTTCTTC,CATSDPPSTGIIEQFF
NA,TRBV18,NA,TRBJ2-4,TGTGCCAGCTCAGGGGGTAAAAACATTCAGTACTTC,CASSGGKNIQYF
NA,TRBV6-1,NA,TRBJ2-5,TGTGCCAGCAGTGACCTACAGACCCAGTACTTC,CASSDLQTQYF
NA,TRBV19,NA,TRBJ2-1,TGTGCCAGTAGTATTTTCAGGGGCGCAGTAGGTGATGAGCAGTTCTTC,CASSIFRGAVGDEQFF
NA,TRBV18,TRBD2,TRBJ2-1,TGTGCCAGCTCAGATAGCGGGACCTCCTACAATGAGCAGTTCTTC,CASSDSGTSYNEQFF
NA,TRBV11-2,NA,TRBJ2-1,TGTGCCAGCAGCTTAGATATTAGCCCCAATGAGCAGTTCTTC,CASSLDISPNEQFF
NA,TRBV9,TRBD1,TRBJ1-1,TGTGCCAGCAGCGTGTGGGACAGGGGGGACACTGAAGCTTTCTTT,CASSVWDRGDTEAFF
NA,TRBV11-2,NA,TRBJ2-5,TGTGCCAGCAGCTTTTTCACTCAAGAGACCCAGTACTTC,CASSFFTQETQYF
NA,TRBV11-2,TRBD1,TRBJ2-2,TGTGCCAGCAGCAGGACAGGAGACACCGGGGAGCTGTTTTTT,CASSRTGDTGELFF
NA,TRBV5-1,NA,TRBJ2-7,TGCGCCAGCAGCTTGGGGGCGGGCCCCTACGAGCAGTACTTC,CASSLGAGPYEQYF
NA,TRBV2,NA,TRBJ1-2,TGTGCCAGCAGTTTGGACGGTATCCGTGGCTACACCTTC,CASSLDGIRGYTF
NA,TRBV6-6,TRBD2,TRBJ2-7,TGTGCCAGCAGTCCATATACTAGCGGGGGGAGATACGAGCAGTACTTC,CASSPYTSGGRYEQYF
NA,TRBV3-1/TRBV3-2,TRBD2,TRBJ2-3,TGTGCCAGCAGCCAGGGACTAACTAGCACAGATACGCAGTATTTT,CASSQGLTSTDTQYF
NA,TRBV7-8,NA,TRBJ2-7,TGTGCCAGCAGCAACCAGGGTCGGGGCTACGAGCAGTACTTC,CASSNQGRGYEQYF
NA,TRBV15,TRBD1,TRBJ1-6,TGTGCCACCAGCCCCGGGACAGCCTATAATTCACCCCTCCACTTT,CATSPGTAYNSPLHF
NA,TRBV11-2,NA,TRBJ2-3,TGTGCCAGCAGCTTTCAAGGGAGCACAGATACGCAGTATTTT,CASSFQGSTDTQYF
NA,TRBV11-2,TRBD1,TRBJ2-3,TGTGCCAGCAGCTTAGCCGGACAGGGGGCGACAGATACGCAGTATTTT,CASSLAGQGATDTQYF
NA,TRBV28,TRBD1,TRBJ2-1,TGTGCCAGCAGTTCTCCGGGACAGGGGATAAACTCCTACAATGAGCAGTTCTTC,CASSSPGQGINSYNEQFF
NA,TRBV7-9,TRBD1,TRBJ2-7,TGTGCCAGCAGCTTTACCACAGGGGCCGAGCAGTACTTC,CASSFTTGAEQYF
few,TRBV5-1,NA,TRBJ1-4,TGCGCCAGCAGCGGGGAGGGGCTCGGCGAAAAACTGTTTTTT,CASSGEGLGEKLFF
NA,TRBV11-3,NA,TRBJ2-1,TGTGCCAGCAGCTTAGGAAAGTGGGGCGCCCCCTACAATGAGCAGTTCTTC,CASSLGKWGAPYNEQFF
NA,TRBV28,TRBD1,TRBJ1-5,TGTGCCAGCAGACTACCAGGGGGCCGCAATCAGCCCCAGCATTTT,CASRLPGGRNQPQHF
NA,TRBV5-5,NA,TRBJ2-5,TGTGCCGGAGGAGGGACACCTAGGGAGACCCAGTACTTC,CAGGGTPRETQYF
NA,TRBV19,NA,TRBJ2-2,TGTGCCACTTCTTACGGAGTGGTCCGGAAGAACACCGGGGAGCTGTTTTTT,CATSYGVVRKNTGELFF
NA,TRBV29-1,TRBD2,TRBJ2-1,TGCAGCGTGGAGCGGGACGGGTTGAATGAGCAGTTCTTC,CSVERDGLNEQFF
NA,TRBV6-2/TRBV6-3,TRBD2,TRBJ2-1,TGTGCCAGCAGTTCATCCGGGACCGGGGGGTACAATGAGCAGTTCTTC,CASSSSGTGGYNEQFF
NA,TRBV5-4,NA,TRBJ2-1,TGTGCCAGCAGCCCCTCGGCTAGCGCAATCAACGAGGGTGAGCAGTTCTTC,CASSPSASAINEGEQFF
NA,TRBV7-9,NA,TRBJ1-5,TGTGCCAGCAGCCAGCCATCTCAGCCCCAGCATTTT,CASSQPSQPQHF